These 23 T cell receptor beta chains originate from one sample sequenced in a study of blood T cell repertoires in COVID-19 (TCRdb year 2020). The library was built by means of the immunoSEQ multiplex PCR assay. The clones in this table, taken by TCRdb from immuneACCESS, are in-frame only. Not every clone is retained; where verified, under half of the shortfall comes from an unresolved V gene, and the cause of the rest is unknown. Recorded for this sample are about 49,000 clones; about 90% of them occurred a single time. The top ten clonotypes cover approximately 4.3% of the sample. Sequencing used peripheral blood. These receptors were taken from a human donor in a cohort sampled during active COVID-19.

CDR3 sequence (DNA): TGCAGCGCCCGGGACAGGGGGAACTATGGCTACACCTTC. Translated: CSARDRGNYGYTF. The chain uses TRBV29-1 and TRBJ1-2, with 11 bases fitting TRBD1. J was trimmed by 2 bases and V by 7 bases; bases with no gene match: 3. The CDR3 runs 13 residues. Germline V gives CDR1 SQVTM, CDR2 ANQGSEA.

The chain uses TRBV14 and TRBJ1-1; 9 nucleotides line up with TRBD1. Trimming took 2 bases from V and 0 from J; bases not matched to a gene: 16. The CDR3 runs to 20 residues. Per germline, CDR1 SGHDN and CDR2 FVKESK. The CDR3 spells CASSQRLRPGQGRMNTEAFF. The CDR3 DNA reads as TGTGCCAGCAGCCAAAGATTAAGGCCCGGACAGGGGAGAATGAACACTGAAGCTTTCTTT.

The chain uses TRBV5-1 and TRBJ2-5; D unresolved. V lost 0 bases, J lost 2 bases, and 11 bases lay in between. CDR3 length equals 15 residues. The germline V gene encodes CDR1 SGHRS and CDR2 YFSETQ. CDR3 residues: CASSLATRLQETQYF. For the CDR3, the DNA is TGCGCCAGCAGCTTGGCCACAAGATTGCAAGAGACCCAGTACTTC. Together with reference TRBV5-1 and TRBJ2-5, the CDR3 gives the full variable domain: KAGVTQTPRYLIKTRGQQVTLSCSPISGHRSVSWYQQTPGQGLQFLFEYFSETQRNKGNFPGRFSGRQFSNSRSEMNVSTLELGDSALYLCASSLATRLQETQYFGPGTRLLVL.

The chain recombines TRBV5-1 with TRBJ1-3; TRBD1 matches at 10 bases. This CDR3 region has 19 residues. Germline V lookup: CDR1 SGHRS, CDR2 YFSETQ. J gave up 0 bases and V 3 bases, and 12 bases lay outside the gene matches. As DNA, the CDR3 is TGCGCCAGCAGCTCACTGAGACAGGGGGCCTCCAACTCTGGAAACACCATATATTTT. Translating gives CASSSLRQGASNSGNTIYF.

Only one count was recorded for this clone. CDR3 sequence reads: CASTRSTSGYNEQFF. The DNA of the CDR3 is TGTGCCAGCACCAGGTCCACTAGCGGATACAATGAGCAGTTCTTC. This chain uses TRBV2 with TRBJ2-1; the match to TRBD2 covers 8 bases. The CDR3 is 15 residues long. Germline V lookup: CDR1 SNHLY, CDR2 FYNNEI. V lost 7 bases to trimming and J lost 4 bases; unmatched junction nucleotides: 9.

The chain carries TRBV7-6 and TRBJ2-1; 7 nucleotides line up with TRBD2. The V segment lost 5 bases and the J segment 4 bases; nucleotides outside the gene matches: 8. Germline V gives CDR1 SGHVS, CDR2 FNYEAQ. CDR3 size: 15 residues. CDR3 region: CASSVGLENYNEQFF. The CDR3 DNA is TGTGCCAGCAGCGTCGGACTAGAGAATTACAATGAGCAGTTCTTC.

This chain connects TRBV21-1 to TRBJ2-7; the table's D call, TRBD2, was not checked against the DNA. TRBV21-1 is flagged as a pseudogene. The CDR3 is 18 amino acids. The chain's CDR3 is CASSKVGETSGSSYEQYF. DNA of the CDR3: TGTGCCAGCAGCAAAGTCGGAGAAACTAGCGGGAGCTCCTACGAGCAGTACTTC.

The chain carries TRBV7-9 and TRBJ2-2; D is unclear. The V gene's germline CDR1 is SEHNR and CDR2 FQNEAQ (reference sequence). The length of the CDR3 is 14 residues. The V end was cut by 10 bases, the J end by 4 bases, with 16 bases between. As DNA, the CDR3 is TGTGCCACCCAGAAGCGATTGGGCACCGGGGAGCTGTTTTTT. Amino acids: CATQKRLGTGELFF.

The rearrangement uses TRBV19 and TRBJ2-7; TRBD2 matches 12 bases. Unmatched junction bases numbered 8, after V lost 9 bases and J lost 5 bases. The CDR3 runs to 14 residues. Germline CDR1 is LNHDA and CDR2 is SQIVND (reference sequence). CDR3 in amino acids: CASGLAGGVHEQYF. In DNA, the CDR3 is TGTGCCAGCGGGCTAGCGGGAGGGGTCCACGAGCAGTACTTC.

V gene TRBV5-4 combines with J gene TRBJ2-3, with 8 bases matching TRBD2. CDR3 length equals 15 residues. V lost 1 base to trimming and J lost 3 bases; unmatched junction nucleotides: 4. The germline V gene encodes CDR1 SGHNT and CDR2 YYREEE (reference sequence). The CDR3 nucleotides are TGTGCCAGCAGCTTGCCGTTAGCGGGGACAGATACGCAGTATTTT. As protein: CASSLPLAGTDTQYF.

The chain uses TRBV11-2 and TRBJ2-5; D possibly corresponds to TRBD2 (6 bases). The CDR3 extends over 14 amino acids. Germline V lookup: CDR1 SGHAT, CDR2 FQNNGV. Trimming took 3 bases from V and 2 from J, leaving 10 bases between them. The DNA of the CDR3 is TGTGCCAGCAGCTTCCTAGCGATACAAGAGACCCAGTACTTC. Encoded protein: CASSFLAIQETQYF.

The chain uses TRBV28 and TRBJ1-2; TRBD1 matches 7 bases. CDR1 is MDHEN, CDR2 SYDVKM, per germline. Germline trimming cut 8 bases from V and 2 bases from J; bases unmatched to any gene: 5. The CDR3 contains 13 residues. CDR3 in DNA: TGTGCCAGCGACCGGACAGGCAACTATGGCTACACCTTC. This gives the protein CASDRTGNYGYTF.

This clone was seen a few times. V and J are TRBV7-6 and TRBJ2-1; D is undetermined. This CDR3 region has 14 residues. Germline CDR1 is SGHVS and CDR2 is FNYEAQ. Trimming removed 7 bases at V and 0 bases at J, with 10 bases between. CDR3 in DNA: TGTGCCAGCATCCCGTACTACTCCTACAATGAGCAGTTCTTC. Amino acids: CASIPYYSYNEQFF.

The CDR3 DNA follows: TGTGCCAGCAGTTACCCGGTGTATAGCAATCAGCCCCAGCATTTT. Encoded protein: CASSYPVYSNQPQHF. The chain uses TRBV6-2 or TRBV6-3 and TRBJ1-5, with no clear D. V shed 2 bases and J shed 0 bases, with 8 bases lying between them. The CDR3 is 15 amino acids. Germline V lookup: CDR1 MNHEY, CDR2 SVGEGT.

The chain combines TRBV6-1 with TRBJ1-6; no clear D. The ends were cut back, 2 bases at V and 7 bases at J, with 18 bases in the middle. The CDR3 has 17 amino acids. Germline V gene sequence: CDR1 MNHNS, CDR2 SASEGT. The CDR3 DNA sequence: TGTGCCAGCAGTGAAAGTAAGGAGAGTAACGGGAATTCACCCCTCCACTTT. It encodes CASSESKESNGNSPLHF.

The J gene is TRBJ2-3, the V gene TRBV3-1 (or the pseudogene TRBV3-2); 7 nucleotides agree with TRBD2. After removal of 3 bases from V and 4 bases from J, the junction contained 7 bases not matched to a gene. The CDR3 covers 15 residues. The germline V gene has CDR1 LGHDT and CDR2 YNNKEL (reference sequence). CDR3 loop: CASSQGGVGADTQYF. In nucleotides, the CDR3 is TGTGCCAGCAGCCAGGGGGGGGTAGGGGCAGATACGCAGTATTTT.

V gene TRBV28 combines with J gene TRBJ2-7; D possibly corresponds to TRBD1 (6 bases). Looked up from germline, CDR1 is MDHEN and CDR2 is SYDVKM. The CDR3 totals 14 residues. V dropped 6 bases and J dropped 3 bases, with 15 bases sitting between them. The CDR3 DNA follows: TGTGCCAGCAGAACCCAGGGGATCGACTACGAGCAGTACTTC. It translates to CASRTQGIDYEQYF.

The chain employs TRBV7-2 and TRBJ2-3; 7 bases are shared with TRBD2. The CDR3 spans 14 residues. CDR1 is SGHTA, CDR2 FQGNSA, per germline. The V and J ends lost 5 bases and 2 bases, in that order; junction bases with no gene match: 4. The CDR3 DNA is TGTGCCAGCAGCACGGGACTATCCACAGATACGCAGTATTTT. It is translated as CASSTGLSTDTQYF.

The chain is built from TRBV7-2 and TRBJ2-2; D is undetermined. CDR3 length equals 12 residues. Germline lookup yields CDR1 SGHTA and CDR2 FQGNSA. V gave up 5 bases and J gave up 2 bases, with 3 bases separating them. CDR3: CASSRNTGELFF. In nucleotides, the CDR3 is TGTGCCAGCAGCCGTAACACCGGGGAGCTGTTTTTT.

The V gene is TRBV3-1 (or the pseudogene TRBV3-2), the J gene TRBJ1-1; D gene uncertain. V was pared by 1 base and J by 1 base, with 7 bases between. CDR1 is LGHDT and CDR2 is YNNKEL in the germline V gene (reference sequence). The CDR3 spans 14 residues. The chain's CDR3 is CASSQGHRNTEAFF. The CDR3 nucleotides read TGTGCCAGCAGCCAAGGTCACAGGAACACTGAAGCTTTCTTT.

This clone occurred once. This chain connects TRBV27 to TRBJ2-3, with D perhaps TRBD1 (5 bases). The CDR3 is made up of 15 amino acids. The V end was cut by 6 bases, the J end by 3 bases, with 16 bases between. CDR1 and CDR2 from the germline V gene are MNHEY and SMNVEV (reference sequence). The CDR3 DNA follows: TGTGCCAGCAGGCTCACAGGCCAGGTGACAGATACGCAGTATTTT. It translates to CASRLTGQVTDTQYF.

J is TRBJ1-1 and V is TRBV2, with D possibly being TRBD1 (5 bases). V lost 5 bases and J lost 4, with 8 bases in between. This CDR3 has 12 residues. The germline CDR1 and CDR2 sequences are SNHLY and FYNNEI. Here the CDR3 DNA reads TGTGCCAGCAGTCCGGGGGGCACTGAAGCTTTCTTT. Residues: CASSPGGTEAFF.

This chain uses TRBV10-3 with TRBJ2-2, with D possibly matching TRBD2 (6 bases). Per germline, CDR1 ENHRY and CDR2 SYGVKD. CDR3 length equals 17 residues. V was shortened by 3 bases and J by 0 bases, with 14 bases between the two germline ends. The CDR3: CAISESAGTSNTGELFF. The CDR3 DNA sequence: TGTGCCATCAGTGAATCGGCGGGAACATCGAACACCGGGGAGCTGTTTTTT.